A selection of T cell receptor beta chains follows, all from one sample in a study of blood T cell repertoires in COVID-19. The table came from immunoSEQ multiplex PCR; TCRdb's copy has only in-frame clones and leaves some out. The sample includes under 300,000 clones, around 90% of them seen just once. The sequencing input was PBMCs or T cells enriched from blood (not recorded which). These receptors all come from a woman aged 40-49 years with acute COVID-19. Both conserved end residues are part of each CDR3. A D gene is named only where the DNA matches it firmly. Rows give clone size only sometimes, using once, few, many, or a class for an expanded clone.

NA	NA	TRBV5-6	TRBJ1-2	TGTGCCAGCAGCCGACCCCCTCAGGGGTACTATGGCTACACCTTC	CASSRPPQGYYGYTF
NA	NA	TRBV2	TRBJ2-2	TGTGCCAGCAGCGCGGGGCTGAAACACGAGCGGCTGTTTTTT	CASSAGLKHERLFF
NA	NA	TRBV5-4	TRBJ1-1	TGTGCCAGCAGCTTGAACAGGGAACTAACTGAAGCTTTCTTT	CASSLNRELTEAFF
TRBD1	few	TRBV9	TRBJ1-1	TGTGCCAGCAGCCTCACAGGGGACGTGAACACTGAAGCTTTCTTT	CASSLTGDVNTEAFF
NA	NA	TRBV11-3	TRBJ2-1	TGTGCCAGCAGCTGGGGGGTAGGTAGCCCTTACAATGAGCAGTTCTTC	CASSWGVGSPYNEQFF
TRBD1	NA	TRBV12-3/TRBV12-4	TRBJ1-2	TGTGCCAGCAGCCCAGGGGGCGGGGGTGGCTACACCTTC	CASSPGGGGGYTF
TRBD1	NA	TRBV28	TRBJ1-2	TGTGCCAGCAGTTTAAAGTCAGGGGGCTCTTCTGGCTACACCTTC	CASSLKSGGSSGYTF
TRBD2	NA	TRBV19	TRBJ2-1	TGTGCCAGTAGTTTTACCGGGACTAGCGGGGTCAATGAGCAGTTCTTC	CASSFTGTSGVNEQFF
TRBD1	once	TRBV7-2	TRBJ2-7	TGTGCCAGCAGCTTAGGGACAGGGGGAGATTACGAGCAGTACTTC	CASSLGTGGDYEQYF
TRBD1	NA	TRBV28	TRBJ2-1	TGTGCCAGCAGCCCCGGGACAGGGGTTTCCTACAATGAGCAGTTCTTC	CASSPGTGVSYNEQFF
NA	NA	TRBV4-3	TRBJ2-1	TGCGCCAGCAGCCAAGATTCGGGACGACGAGGGGGTGAGCAGTTCTTC	CASSQDSGRRGGEQFF
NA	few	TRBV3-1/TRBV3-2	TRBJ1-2	TGTGCCAGCAGCCAGGCTTTACAGGGTAATGGCTACACCTTC	CASSQALQGNGYTF
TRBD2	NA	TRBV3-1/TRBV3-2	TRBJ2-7	TGTGCCAGCAGCCAAGGGCTAGCGGGGATGTACGAGCAGTACTTC	CASSQGLAGMYEQYF
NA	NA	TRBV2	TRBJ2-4	TGTGCCAGCAGCGGTAGCGAGGCCAAAAACATTCAGTACTTC	CASSGSEAKNIQYF
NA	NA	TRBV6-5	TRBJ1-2	TGTGCCAGCAGCCCGTACGGGGCTAACTATGGCTACACCTTC	CASSPYGANYGYTF
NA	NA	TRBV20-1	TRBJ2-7	TGCAGTGCTAGTAATCAGGGCTATGGCGAGCAGTACTTC	CSASNQGYGEQYF
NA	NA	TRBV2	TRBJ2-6	TGTGCCAGCAGTTCCAACCCGAGGGGGGGCACCAACGTCCTGACTTTC	CASSSNPRGGTNVLTF
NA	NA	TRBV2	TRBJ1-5	TGTGCCAGCACCCAGAGGAGTGATCAGCCCCAGCATTTT	CASTQRSDQPQHF
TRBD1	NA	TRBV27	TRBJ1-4	TGTGCCAGCAGCCGGACAGGGGGCCTTAATGAAAAACTGTTTTTT	CASSRTGGLNEKLFF
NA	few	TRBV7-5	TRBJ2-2	TGTGTCAGAAGCTTATCGGCGGCCTACACCGGGGAGCTGTTTTTT	CVRSLSAAYTGELFF
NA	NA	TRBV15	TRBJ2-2	TGTGCCACCAGCAGCCGGGACACGAACACCGGGGAGCTGTTTTTT	CATSSRDTNTGELFF
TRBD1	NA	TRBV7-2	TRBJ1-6	TGTGCCAGCAGCTCGCCGGACAGGGGGTTTTCACCCCTCCACTTT	CASSSPDRGFSPLHF
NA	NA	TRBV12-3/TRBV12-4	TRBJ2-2	TGTGCCAGCAGTGACTTAGCATCCGGGGAGCTGTTTTTT	CASSDLASGELFF
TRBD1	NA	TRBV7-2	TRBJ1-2	TGTGCCAGCAGCTTAGGGGACAGAGGTTATGGCTACACCTTC	CASSLGDRGYGYTF
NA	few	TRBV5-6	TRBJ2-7	TGTGCCAGCAGCTTCTTTTTCCGGGGGGCGCTCGAGCAGTACTTC	CASSFFFRGALEQYF
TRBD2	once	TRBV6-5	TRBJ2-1	TGTGCCAGCAGTTTTTTTGAGCGGGAGACCCTACAAAGGCAGTTCTTC	CASSFFERETLQRQFF
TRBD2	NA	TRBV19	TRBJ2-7	TGTGCCAGCCGGGGAGGGAGATACGAGCAGTACTTC	CASRGGRYEQYF
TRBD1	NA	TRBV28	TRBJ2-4	TGTGCCAGCAGTGGAGAGGGACAGGGGGCGGCCAAAAACATTCAGTACTTC	CASSGEGQGAAKNIQYF
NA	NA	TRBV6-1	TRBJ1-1	TGTGCCAGCAGTGATGGGGGGACCCGATCCTCTTTCTTT	CASSDGGTRSSFF
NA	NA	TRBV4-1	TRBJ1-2	TGCGCCAGCAGCCAAGATATCGCAGGGAACTATGGCTACACCTTC	CASSQDIAGNYGYTF
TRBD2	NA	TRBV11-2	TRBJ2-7	TGTGCCAGCAGTCACACTAGCGGATCCTACGAGCAGTACTTC	CASSHTSGSYEQYF
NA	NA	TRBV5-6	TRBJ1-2	TGTGCCAGCAGGAACGAGGGTGGCGGCTACACCTTC	CASRNEGGGYTF
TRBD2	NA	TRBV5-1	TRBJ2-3	TGCGCCAGCAGCGGGCTAGCGGGGAGCACAGATACGCAGTATTTT	CASSGLAGSTDTQYF
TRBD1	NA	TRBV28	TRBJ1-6	TGTGCCAGCGCGGGACAGAAGAATTCACCCCTCCACTTT	CASAGQKNSPLHF
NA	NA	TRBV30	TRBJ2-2	TGTGCCTGGAGGAGGACCGGGGGACCCACCGGGGAGCTGTTTTTT	CAWRRTGGPTGELFF
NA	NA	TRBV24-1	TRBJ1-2	TGTGCCACCAGTGAGGAGGGGTTCGGCTACACCTTC	CATSEEGFGYTF
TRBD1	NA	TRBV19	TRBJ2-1	TGTGCCAGTAGTCGAGCAGGGGGTTTGGCCAATGAGCAGTTCTTC	CASSRAGGLANEQFF
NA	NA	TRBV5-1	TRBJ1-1	TGCGCCACCGCGCCTGGGGCGGCGAACACTGAAGCTTTCTTT	CATAPGAANTEAFF
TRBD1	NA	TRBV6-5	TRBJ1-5	TGTGCCAGCACCTGGACAGGGGAACAGCCCCAGCATTTT	CASTWTGEQPQHF
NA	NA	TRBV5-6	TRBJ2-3	TGTGCCAGCAGCTTGGATCCCGTGGCAGTCTTAGATACGCAGTATTTT	CASSLDPVAVLDTQYF
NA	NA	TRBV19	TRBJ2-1	TGTGCCAGTAGCGAGACAGGCTCCTACAATGAGCAGTTCTTC	CASSETGSYNEQFF
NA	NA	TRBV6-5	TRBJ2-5	TGTGCCAGCGCCCCACACAGGGTCCAAGAGACCCAGTACTTC	CASAPHRVQETQYF
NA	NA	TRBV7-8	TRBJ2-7	TGTGCCAGCAGCTTAGAACCAGCGGAATTACCGATGCTGTACTTC	CASSLEPAELPMLYF
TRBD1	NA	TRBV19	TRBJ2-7	TGTGCCAGTAGCAGCCGGGACAGTTCGTACGAGCAGTACTTC	CASSSRDSSYEQYF
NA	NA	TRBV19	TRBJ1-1	TGTGCCAGCAGGGACACTCGTTTAAAGAACACTGAAGCTTTCTTT	CASRDTRLKNTEAFF
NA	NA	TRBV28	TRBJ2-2	TGTGCCAGCAGTTTTCCGAGGCTTGGGTACACCGGGGAGCTGTTTTTT	CASSFPRLGYTGELFF
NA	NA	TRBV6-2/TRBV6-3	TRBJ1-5	TGTGCCAGCAGTCCCAGAAATCAGCCCCAGCATTTT	CASSPRNQPQHF
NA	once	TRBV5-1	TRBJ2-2	TGCGCCAGCAGCTTCTCCGGGACATACACCGGGGAGCTGTTTTTT	CASSFSGTYTGELFF
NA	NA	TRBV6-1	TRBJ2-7	TGTGCCAGCAGTGAAGCGCCCGGGTGGTCCTACGAGCAGTACTTC	CASSEAPGWSYEQYF
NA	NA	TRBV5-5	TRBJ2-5	TGTGCCAGCAGCGGCGGGACCCCGGAGACCCAGTACTTC	CASSGGTPETQYF
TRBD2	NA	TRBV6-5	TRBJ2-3	TGTGCCAGCAGTTACTCGCGGCGGGAGGGTACGCAGTATTTT	CASSYSRREGTQYF
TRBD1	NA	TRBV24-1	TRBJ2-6	TGTGCCACCAGTGATGCCGCCGGACAGGGCGAAGACTCTGGGGCCAACGTCCTGACTTTC	CATSDAAGQGEDSGANVLTF
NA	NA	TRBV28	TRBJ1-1	TGTGCCAGCAGTACGTCCGGGGGTGCCGACACTGAAGCTTTCTTT	CASSTSGGADTEAFF
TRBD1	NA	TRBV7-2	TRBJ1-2	TGTGCCAGCAGCATCCCTTCAGGGGGCGGCTATGGCTACACCTTC	CASSIPSGGGYGYTF
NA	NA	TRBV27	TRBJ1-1	TGTGCCAGCAGTTTGCGTACTACCTACATGAACACTGAAGCTTTCTTT	CASSLRTTYMNTEAFF
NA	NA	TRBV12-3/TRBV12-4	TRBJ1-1	TGTGCCAGCAGTTTTTCAAACACTGAAGCTTTCTTT	CASSFSNTEAFF
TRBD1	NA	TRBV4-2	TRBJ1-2	TGTGCCAGCAGCCAAGCCGGGACAGAAGGCTACACCTTC	CASSQAGTEGYTF
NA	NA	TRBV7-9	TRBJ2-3	TGTGCCAGCAGCCGCGGGCGGGCGGGATGGTCAGATACGCAGTATTTT	CASSRGRAGWSDTQYF
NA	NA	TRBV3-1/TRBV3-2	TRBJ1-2	TGTGCCAGCAGCCAATCTCAGGACACGAACTATGGCTACACCTTC	CASSQSQDTNYGYTF